This T cell receptor (beta chain) appears in the sequencing data of a study of early T cells in non-severe SARS-CoV-2 infection. Study-wide context: The study sequenced bulk RNA from unsorted whole blood, with chains unpaired. Whole-study findings and limits: CD4 and private specificities were missed by VDJdb matching, which favored anti-spike CD8 responses.

Individual cDNA molecules received unique molecular identifiers during library preparation. TCRdb reprocessed the 5' RACE reads with MiXCR, giving one entry per CDR3 protein. The table lists about 50,000 distinct CDR3 sequences, about a tenth of them singletons. This clonotype was detected ten times or more. Its target is not known. The V gene lost 2 bases and the J gene lost 3 bases, with 17 bases spanning the gap. The CDR3 spans 17 residues. CDR1 is MNHEY, CDR2 SVGAGI, per germline. This chain uses TRBV6-5 with TRBJ2-1; D is possibly TRBD1 (5 bases). The material sequenced was whole blood. This TCR was sampled from an adult who was a healthcare worker with PCR-confirmed SARS-CoV-2 infection or an uninfected control (not recorded which). CDR3 loop: CASSYLPDIRLYNEQFF. DNA of the CDR3: TGTGCCAGCAGTTACCTTCCGGACATCCGGCTCTACAATGAGCAGTTCTTC.